What follows are 13 T cell receptor beta chains derived from one specimen sequenced in a study of shared clonotypes between healthy human individuals. Generated by immunoSEQ multiplex PCR, the TCRdb table keeps only in-frame clones and is missing some. The sample has about 2.4 million clones, 90% to 95% seen once. Sequencing was done on a sample of naive CD4+ T cells from PBMCs. Subset specified: CD45RA+ positively selected. These TCRs come from a man younger than 30 in good health. Some clones in this sample may be carry-over from other donors' samples.

The gene calls are TRBV19 and TRBJ2-5; D uncertain. Germline V gene lookup returns CDR1 LNHDA and CDR2 SQIVND (reference sequence). CDR3 length equals 14 residues. V was trimmed by 4 bases and J by 1 base, leaving 10 bases between them. CDR3 bases: TGTGCCAGTAGTAACATATTTGCCCAAGAGACCCAGTACTTC. Translation gives CASSNIFAQETQYF.

This clone was counted between two and nine times. V is TRBV7-2 and J is TRBJ1-1; D may be TRBD1 (6 bases). The CDR3 runs to 13 residues. Per germline, CDR1 SGHTA and CDR2 FQGNSA. V was pared by 6 bases and J by 8 bases, with 16 bases between. CDR3 nucleotide sequence: TGTGCCAGCAGTTATAACAGGGAGAGGGAAGCTTTCTTT. This encodes CASSYNREREAFF. Looking up the rest from reference TRBV7-2 and TRBJ1-1 gives the full variable domain: GAGVSQSPSNKVTEKGKDVELRCDPISGHTALYWYRQSLGQGLEFLIYFQGNSAPDKSGLPSDRFSAERTGGSVSTLTIQRTQQEDSAVYLCASSYNREREAFFGQGTRLTVV.

The rearrangement uses TRBV7-9 and TRBJ2-1; 10 bases map to TRBD2. The CDR3 totals 16 residues. Germline lookup yields CDR1 SEHNR and CDR2 FQNEAQ (reference sequence). V lost 1 base to trimming and J lost 6 bases; unmatched junction nucleotides: 6. The CDR3 region is CASSLGSLAGVNEQFF. The CDR3 region has the DNA TGTGCCAGCAGCTTAGGGAGTCTAGCGGGAGTCAATGAGCAGTTCTTC. Variable domain in full (rest from reference TRBV7-9 and TRBJ2-1): DTGVSQNPRHKITKRGQNVTFRCDPISEHNRLYWYRQTLGQGPEFLTYFQNEAQLEKSRLLSDRFSAERPKGSFSTLEIQRTEQGDSAMYLCASSLGSLAGVNEQFFGPGTRLTVL.

In the case of this clone: Other DNA sequences of this sample code for an identical CDR3. The chain carries TRBV29-1 and TRBJ1-1, with 8 nucleotides matching TRBD1. Unmatched junction bases numbered 6, after V lost 7 bases and J lost 5 bases. The CDR3 totals 12 residues. Per germline, CDR1 SQVTM and CDR2 ANQGSEA. The CDR3 DNA is TGCAGCGCCGACAGGGGTAATACTGAAGCTTTCTTT. It specifies CSADRGNTEAFF.

As concerns this clone: The same CDR3 also results from other DNA sequences found in this sample. The J gene is TRBJ2-3, the V gene TRBV29-1; 9 bases agree with TRBD1. V was clipped by 6 bases and J by 0 bases; unmatched bases: 4. The CDR3 totals 14 residues. CDR1 and CDR2 (germline): SQVTM, ANQGSEA. CDR3 coding DNA: TGCAGCGTGGGACAGGGCATTAGCACAGATACGCAGTATTTT. Residues: CSVGQGISTDTQYF.

The rearrangement links TRBV4-2 to TRBJ1-2; a possible D gene is TRBD1 (5 bases). With 5 bases removed from V and 8 bases from J, the gap between germline ends came to 24 bases. Germline CDR1 is LGHNA and CDR2 is YNFKEQ. The CDR3 loop spans 16 amino acids. The CDR3 is CASSKRDLLTGGGYTF. In DNA form, the CDR3 reads TGTGCCAGCAGCAAGAGGGACCTCTTAACGGGAGGGGGCTACACCTTC.

The chain recombines TRBV7-2 with TRBJ2-7; D not resolved. Germline V gives CDR1 SGHTA, CDR2 FQGNSA. The CDR3 covers 16 residues. With 5 bases removed from V and 0 bases from J, the gap between germline ends came to 17 bases. The chain's CDR3 is CASSPQAFGDSYEQYF. In nucleotides, the CDR3 is TGTGCCAGCAGCCCTCAGGCGTTTGGGGACTCCTACGAGCAGTACTTC. Filled out from reference TRBV7-2 and TRBJ2-7, the complete variable domain reads GAGVSQSPSNKVTEKGKDVELRCDPISGHTALYWYRQSLGQGLEFLIYFQGNSAPDKSGLPSDRFSAERTGGSVSTLTIQRTQQEDSAVYLCASSPQAFGDSYEQYFGPGTRLTVT.

The chain employs TRBV18 and TRBJ2-7; the D is unclear. Germline CDR1 and CDR2: KGHSH and LQKENI. V was cut by 2 bases and J by 6 bases, with 8 bases left in between. The CDR3 totals 12 residues. CDR3: CASSPLRSEQYF. The CDR3 region has the DNA TGTGCCAGCTCACCATTGAGGTCCGAGCAGTACTTC.

This clone was found once. As DNA, the CDR3 is TGTGCCAGCAGTTTAGGGGGAGCGGGAGGGCTCAATGAGCAGTTCTTC. Its protein is CASSLGGAGGLNEQFF. The chain is built from TRBV28 and TRBJ2-1, with 10 bases fitting TRBD2. After removal of 2 bases from V and 6 bases from J, the junction contained 7 bases not matched to a gene. This CDR3 is built from 16 residues. From germline, CDR1 is MDHEN and CDR2 SYDVKM. Drawing the rest from reference TRBV28 and TRBJ2-1, the complete variable domain is DVKVTQSSRYLVKRTGEKVFLECVQDMDHENMFWYRQDPGLGLRLIYFSYDVKMKEKGDIPEGYSVSREKKERFSLILESASTNQTSMYLCASSLGGAGGLNEQFFGPGTRLTVL.

The V and J genes are TRBV5-1 and TRBJ2-5, with TRBD2 as a possible D gene (6 bases). The J call may be faulty, since TRBJ2-7 better matches the DNA end. Looked up from germline, CDR1 is SGHRS and CDR2 is YFSETQ. The CDR3 extends over 13 amino acids. CDR3 region: CASSRGWDHEQYF. As DNA, the CDR3 is TGCGCCAGCAGCCGGGGGTGGGACCACGAGCAGTACTTC.

Details on this clone: The sample holds other DNA sequences that translate to the same CDR3. In DNA, the CDR3 is TGTGCCAGCAGTCCCGGGGGGACTGGAAACACCATATATTTT. Its protein is CASSPGGTGNTIYF. This sequence joins TRBV28 and TRBJ1-3, with D maybe TRBD1 (5 bases). The CDR3 runs 14 residues. With 5 bases removed from V and 2 bases from J, the gap between germline ends came to 10 bases. CDR1 MDHEN and CDR2 SYDVKM come from the germline V gene.

The chain carries TRBV11-3 and TRBJ2-5, with TRBD1 matching over 10 bases. Germline CDR1 SGHNT, CDR2 YENEEA. V gave up 5 bases and J gave up 4 bases; unmatched junction bases: 7. This CDR3 is built from 15 residues. CDR3 sequence: CASSLGTGVLETQYF. CDR3 coding DNA: TGTGCCAGCAGCCTCGGGACAGGGGTCTTAGAGACCCAGTACTTC. Combining the CDR3 with reference TRBV11-3 and TRBJ2-5 gives the whole variable domain EAGVVQSPRYKIIEKKQPVAFWCNPISGHNTLYWYLQNLGQGPELLIRYENEEAVDDSQLPKDRFSAERLKGVDSTLKIQPAELGDSAVYLCASSLGTGVLETQYFGPGTRLLVL.

The J gene is TRBJ2-7, the V gene TRBV11-3; possibly TRBD1 or TRBD2 for D (5 bases each). The CDR3 is made up of 14 amino acids. V was trimmed by 5 bases and J by 6 bases, leaving 17 bases between them. The germline CDR1 and CDR2 sequences are SGHNT and YENEEA. CDR3 loop: CASSPGGSGREQYF. DNA of the CDR3: TGTGCCAGCAGCCCTGGGGGTTCGGGTCGCGAGCAGTACTTC.